The clone carrying this T cell receptor beta chain was picked up one time. Its antigen is currently unknown. This specimen comes from a study of T cell responses to AZD1222 COVID-19 vaccine. Findings of the study overall: Clonal diversity was possibly underestimated; the donors were predominantly white British and more often female.

The length of the CDR3 is 14 residues. CDR1 SGHRS and CDR2 YFSETQ come from the germline V gene. Trimming took 2 bases from V and 3 from J, leaving 12 bases between them. Clones were read by immunoSEQ multiplex PCR, and TCRdb kept only the in-frame ones, dropping some. The sample has about 97,000 clones, roughly 86% seen once. This clonotype was obtained from an adult in good health. The material sequenced was peripheral blood, taken on day 0 of AZD1222 vaccination. The chain uses TRBV5-1 and TRBJ2-7; D might be TRBD1 (6 bases). CDR3: CASSFQTGNYEQYF. CDR3 nucleotide sequence: TGCGCCAGCAGCTTTCAAACAGGGAACTACGAGCAGTACTTC.